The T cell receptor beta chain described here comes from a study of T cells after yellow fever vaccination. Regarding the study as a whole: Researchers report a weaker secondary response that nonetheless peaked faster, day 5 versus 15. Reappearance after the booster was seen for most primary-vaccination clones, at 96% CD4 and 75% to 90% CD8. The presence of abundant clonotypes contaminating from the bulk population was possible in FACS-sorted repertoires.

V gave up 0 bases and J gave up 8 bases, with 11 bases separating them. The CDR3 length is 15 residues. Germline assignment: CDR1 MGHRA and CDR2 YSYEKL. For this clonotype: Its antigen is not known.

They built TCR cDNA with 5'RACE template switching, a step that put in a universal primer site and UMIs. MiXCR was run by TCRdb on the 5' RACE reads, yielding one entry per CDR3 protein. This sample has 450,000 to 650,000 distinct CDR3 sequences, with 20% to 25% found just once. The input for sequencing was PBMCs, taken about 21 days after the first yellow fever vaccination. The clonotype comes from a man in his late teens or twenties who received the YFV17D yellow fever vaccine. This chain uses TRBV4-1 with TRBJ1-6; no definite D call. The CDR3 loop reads CASSQEGFSDSPLHF. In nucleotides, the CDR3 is TGCGCCAGCAGCCAAGAGGGGTTTAGCGATTCACCCCTCCACTTT.